Below are 27 T cell receptor beta chains sequenced from a single sample in a study of PD-L1 blockade in urothelial cancer. This sample's time point: peripheral blood 6 weeks after treatment start. Assay used: immunoSEQ multiplex PCR; TCRdb lists only in-frame clones, some missing. The sample has 25,000 to 35,000 clones; around three quarters are singletons. Material: PBMCs, obtained around atezolizumab (anti-PD-L1) treatment. The receptors were sampled from a man aged 70 or older with urothelial cancer.

This rearrangement joins TRBV21-1 to TRBJ2-3; the table's D gene call, TRBD1, was not cross checked with the DNA. TRBV21-1 is designated a pseudogene. The CDR3 has 16 residues. The CDR3 DNA is TGTGCCAGCAGCATTCAGAGGACAGAGACCACAGATACGCAGTATTTT. This gives the protein CASSIQRTETTDTQYF.

The chain employs TRBV19 and TRBJ2-3; maybe TRBD2 (6 bases). This CDR3 contains 15 residues. Looked up from germline, CDR1 is LNHDA and CDR2 is SQIVND (reference sequence). Trimming took off 5 bases at V and 2 bases at J, with 14 bases between the two ends. CDR3 protein: CASSPRDFYTDTQYF. CDR3 nucleotides: TGTGCCAGTAGTCCTCGGGACTTTTACACAGATACGCAGTATTTT.

This chain uses TRBV7-9 with TRBJ2-5; weak D call: TRBD2 (5 bases). The CDR3 length is 17 residues. V was shortened by 0 bases and J by 4 bases, with 18 bases between the two germline ends. The germline CDR1 and CDR2 sequences are SEHNR and FQNEAQ (reference sequence). As DNA, the CDR3 is TGTGCCAGCAGCTTAGCGTCTCTCCTAGCTAGTGGAGAGACCCAGTACTTC. This encodes CASSLASLLASGETQYF.

This chain connects TRBV10-3 to TRBJ1-1, with D perhaps TRBD1 (6 bases). The CDR3 is made up of 15 amino acids. The germline V gene has CDR1 ENHRY and CDR2 SYGVKD. The V gene lost 10 bases and the J gene lost 1 base, with 19 bases spanning the gap. The CDR3 nucleotides are TGTGCCACGCAGTACTCAGGGGTCAGGAACACTGAAGCTTTCTTT. As protein: CATQYSGVRNTEAFF.

The DNA for the CDR3 is TGTGCCAGCTCACCCTGGACTAGCGGACAAGAGACCCAGTACTTC. It is translated as CASSPWTSGQETQYF. This chain connects TRBV18 to TRBJ2-5, with 10 bases matching TRBD2. The CDR3 has 15 residues. V shed 3 bases, J shed 2 bases, and the junction held 3 bases outside the gene matches. CDR1 KGHSH and CDR2 LQKENI come from the germline V gene.

The gene calls are TRBV19 and TRBJ2-1; 7 nucleotides agree with TRBD2. Germline V gives CDR1 LNHDA, CDR2 SQIVND (reference sequence). The CDR3 contains 17 residues. V was pared by 4 bases and J by 6 bases, with 15 bases of the junction left unmatched. The CDR3 DNA is TGTGCCAGTAGTAGCCCCTTTACTAGCGCGGCTTTCAATGAGCAGTTCTTC. Its translation: CASSSPFTSAAFNEQFF.

The V call is TRBV25-1, the J call TRBJ1-3, with TRBD1 matching over 7 bases. The length of the CDR3 is 15 residues. V shed 7 bases, J shed 4 bases, and the junction held 10 bases outside the gene matches. Germline assignment: CDR1 MGHDK and CDR2 SYGVNS. The CDR3: CASKTIQGHGNTIYF. The CDR3 coding sequence is TGTGCCAGCAAAACCATACAGGGGCACGGAAACACCATATATTTT.

This sequence joins TRBV9 and TRBJ2-5, with 12 bases matching TRBD2. The V and J ends lost 0 bases and 3 bases, in that order; junction bases with no gene match: 6. The CDR3 is 17 residues long. Germline assignment: CDR1 SGDLS and CDR2 YYNGEE. The CDR3 here is CASSVGRTSGTEETQYF. The CDR3 coding sequence is TGTGCCAGCAGCGTAGGGAGGACTAGCGGGACGGAAGAGACCCAGTACTTC.

The chain employs TRBV5-1 and TRBJ1-6; TRBD1 agrees at 10 bases. The V segment lost 4 bases and the J segment 9 bases; nucleotides outside the gene matches: 4. The CDR3 extends over 14 amino acids. CDR1 is SGHRS and CDR2 is YFSETQ in the germline V gene. In DNA, the CDR3 is TGCGCCAGCAGCAGTGGACAGGGGGGTTCACCCCTCCACTTT. Its translation: CASSSGQGGSPLHF. Combining the CDR3 with reference TRBV5-1 and TRBJ1-6 gives the whole variable domain KAGVTQTPRYLIKTRGQQVTLSCSPISGHRSVSWYQQTPGQGLQFLFEYFSETQRNKGNFPGRFSGRQFSNSRSEMNVSTLELGDSALYLCASSSGQGGSPLHFGNGTRLTVT.

The J gene is TRBJ2-2, the V gene TRBV7-8, with unresolved D. V was pared by 0 bases and J by 7 bases, with 15 bases between. CDR1 and CDR2 from the germline V gene are SGHVS and FQNEAQ. The CDR3 runs to 16 residues. DNA for the CDR3: TGTGCCAGCAGCTTAGCCCCAGGTCCTTACGGCGGGGAGCTGTTTTTT. Translated: CASSLAPGPYGGELFF.

This chain joins TRBV28 and TRBJ1-2; TRBD1 aligns across 7 bases. There are 18 residues in the CDR3. CDR1 is MDHEN and CDR2 is SYDVKM in the germline V gene. V shed 5 bases and J 3 bases; nucleotides not matched to a gene: 18. CDR3 DNA: TGTGCCAGCAGTCCTCTACCCTGGACAGGCGAGTTAGACTATGGCTACACCTTC. Amino acids: CASSPLPWTGELDYGYTF.

The gene calls are TRBV20-1 and TRBJ1-2; no reliable D call. V was trimmed by 3 bases and J by 5 bases, leaving 4 bases between them. The CDR3 sequence is 10 residues long. Germline assignment: CDR1 DFQATT and CDR2 SNEGSKA (reference sequence). CDR3 amino acids: CSASNYGYTF. The CDR3 DNA follows: TGCAGTGCTAGCAATTATGGCTACACCTTC.

The chain carries TRBV28 and TRBJ2-3; 9 nucleotides line up with TRBD1. The V segment lost 4 bases and the J segment 1 base; nucleotides outside the gene matches: 3. The germline V gene encodes CDR1 MDHEN and CDR2 SYDVKM. There are 15 residues in the CDR3. CDR3 coding DNA: TGTGCCAGCAGTTCAACAGGGGGCGGCACAGATACGCAGTATTTT. Translated, it gives CASSSTGGGTDTQYF.

This clone was recorded once. The chain uses TRBV5-4 and TRBJ2-7; 9 positions match TRBD2. This CDR3 spans 15 amino acids. Germline CDR1 reads SGHNT; CDR2 reads YYREEE (reference sequence). After removal of 5 bases from V and 3 bases from J, the junction contained 9 bases not matched to a gene. DNA for the CDR3: TGTGCCAGCAGTCATAAGATTAGCGGGAGCTACGAGCAGTACTTC. This encodes CASSHKISGSYEQYF.

V is TRBV28 and J is TRBJ1-4; possible D gene TRBD1, 5 bases. Germline V gene sequence: CDR1 MDHEN, CDR2 SYDVKM. V lost 6 bases and J 3 bases, leaving 14 bases between the germline ends. The CDR3 has 15 residues. CDR3 DNA: TGTGCCAGCAGACTTACCGACAGCCCTAATGAAAAACTGTTTTTT. Residues: CASRLTDSPNEKLFF.

This chain joins TRBV29-1 and TRBJ2-5; no definite D call. The length of the CDR3 is 10 residues. V was clipped by 6 bases and J by 2 bases, with 4 bases between them. Germline V gene lookup returns CDR1 SQVTM and CDR2 ANQGSEA. The CDR3 is CSVTQETQYF. The CDR3 region has the DNA TGCAGCGTAACACAAGAGACCCAGTACTTC.

This sequence joins TRBV5-1 and TRBJ1-3, with D perhaps matching TRBD1 (6 bases). Trimming pared 1 base from V and 0 bases from J, leaving 14 bases between. The length of the CDR3 is 17 residues. CDR1 and CDR2 from the germline V gene are SGHRS and YFSETQ. For the CDR3, the DNA is TGCGCCAGCAGCTTGAACACCGCGACAGGCTCTGGAAACACCATATATTTT. Translation gives CASSLNTATGSGNTIYF. Based on the CDR3 plus reference TRBV5-1 and TRBJ1-3, the full variable domain is KAGVTQTPRYLIKTRGQQVTLSCSPISGHRSVSWYQQTPGQGLQFLFEYFSETQRNKGNFPGRFSGRQFSNSRSEMNVSTLELGDSALYLCASSLNTATGSGNTIYFGEGSWLTVV.

V and J are TRBV6-6 and TRBJ1-5, with D unresolved. The CDR3 has 16 residues. CDR1 MNHNY and CDR2 SVGAGI come from the germline V gene (reference sequence). V was clipped by 2 bases and J by 5 bases, with 16 bases between them. The CDR3 DNA follows: TGTGCCAGCAGTTACGAGGGAGGGAGGGTGGATCAGCCCCAGCATTTT. Translating gives CASSYEGGRVDQPQHF.

In its sample, this clone was seen a few times. This chain connects TRBV18 to TRBJ2-7; 9 bases fit TRBD2. Germline CDR1 and CDR2: KGHSH and LQKENI. The CDR3 spans 18 residues. After removal of 5 bases from V and 6 bases from J, the junction contained 20 bases not matched to a gene. The CDR3 bases are TGTGCCAGCTCATTTTCAGCGGGAGGAACCTTCCTTCAGCCCGAGCAGTACTTC. This sequence encodes CASSFSAGGTFLQPEQYF.

This sequence joins TRBV19 and TRBJ2-7, with TRBD2 as a possible D gene (5 bases). The CDR3 contains 16 residues. CDR1 and CDR2 (germline): LNHDA, SQIVND (reference sequence). V lost 4 bases and J 3 bases, leaving 19 bases between the germline ends. The CDR3 reads CASSTYSGGYLYEQYF. DNA for the CDR3: TGTGCCAGTAGTACCTACAGCGGTGGATACCTCTACGAGCAGTACTTC.

This clone has a handful of counts. V gene TRBV9 combines with J gene TRBJ2-2, with D uncertain. CDR3 length: 13 residues. Germline CDR1 and CDR2: SGDLS and YYNGEE. Trimming pared 3 bases from V and 6 bases from J, leaving 9 bases between. The DNA for the CDR3 is TGTGCCAGCAGCGAGTATACTCCCGGGGAGCTGTTTTTT. Its translation: CASSEYTPGELFF.

The chain is built from TRBV5-4 and TRBJ2-7, with a possible D match to TRBD1 (7 bases). V lost 2 bases and J 5 bases, leaving 17 bases between the germline ends. Germline values: CDR1 SGHNT, CDR2 YYREEE (reference sequence). The CDR3 is 15 amino acids. CDR3 residues: CASSLGGTVSHEQYF. In DNA, the CDR3 is TGTGCCAGCAGCTTAGGCGGGACAGTTAGCCACGAGCAGTACTTC.

The V gene is TRBV19, the J gene TRBJ2-7, with D tentatively TRBD1 (6 bases). V was clipped by 5 bases and J by 5 bases, with 13 bases between them. Germline CDR1 LNHDA, CDR2 SQIVND (reference sequence). CDR3 length equals 13 residues. The CDR3 DNA is TGTGCCAGTAGTCTGGGACAAGCACACGAGCAGTACTTC. Amino acid sequence: CASSLGQAHEQYF. The full variable domain, with the rest looked up from reference TRBV19 and TRBJ2-7, is DGGITQSPKYLFRKEGQNVTLSCEQNLNHDAMYWYRQDPGQGLRLIYYSQIVNDFQKGDIAEGYSVSREKKESFPLTVTSAQKNPTAFYLCASSLGQAHEQYFGPGTRLTVT.

The V and J genes are TRBV28 and TRBJ1-5, with 10 positions matching TRBD1. V lost 8 bases, J lost 1 base, and 8 bases stayed unmatched. CDR1 is MDHEN, CDR2 SYDVKM, per germline. This CDR3 region has 16 residues. This chain's CDR3 is CASSRQGAMSNQPQHF. The CDR3 nucleotides read TGTGCCAGCTCCCGACAGGGGGCGATGAGCAATCAGCCCCAGCATTTT.

The chain joins TRBV4-3 to TRBJ1-1, with no clear D. Germline lookup yields CDR1 LGHNA and CDR2 YSLEER. The CDR3 sequence is 15 residues long. V was cut by 0 bases and J by 1 base, with 9 bases left in between. The CDR3 reads CASSQDRLQNTEAFF. The CDR3 bases are TGCGCCAGCAGCCAAGATCGACTTCAGAACACTGAAGCTTTCTTT.

A single count supports this clone. The chain combines TRBV25-1 with TRBJ2-5; 10 bases align to TRBD1. CDR1 is MGHDK, CDR2 SYGVNS, per germline. Trimming took 7 bases from V and 6 from J; bases not matched to a gene: 5. The CDR3 consists of 13 residues. The CDR3 region is CASTGDRGKTQYF. CDR3 nucleotides: TGTGCCAGCACCGGGGACAGGGGAAAGACCCAGTACTTC. The entire variable domain, with the rest obtained from reference TRBV25-1 and TRBJ2-5, is as follows: EADIYQTPRYLVIGTGKKITLECSQTMGHDKMYWYQQDPGMELHLIHYSYGVNSTEKGDLSSESTVSRIRTEHFPLTLESARPSHTSQYLCASTGDRGKTQYFGPGTRLLVL.

The chain employs TRBV7-2 and TRBJ1-4, with D maybe TRBD1 (5 bases). Trimming pared 1 base from V and 4 bases from J, leaving 7 bases between. CDR1 SGHTA and CDR2 FQGNSA come from the germline V gene. The CDR3 contains 14 residues. CDR3 nucleotides: TGTGCCAGCAGCTTAGGGACAATTAATGAAAAACTGTTTTTT. Residues: CASSLGTINEKLFF.